This TCR beta chain was documented in a study of early T cells in non-severe SARS-CoV-2 infection. The TCR library protocol was used to attach unique molecular identifiers. These identifiers were attached to individual cDNA molecules. TCRdb itself ran the 5' RACE reads through MiXCR, one entry per CDR3 protein. The sample gives approximately 48,000 distinct CDR3 sequences, around a tenth of which show up once; more than 13% is in the top ten. The V end lost 3 bases, the J end lost 6 bases, and 9 bases lay between the germline ends. Per the germline V gene, CDR1 is SGHAT and CDR2 is FQDESV (reference sequence). The CDR3 has 12 residues. A note on this clonotype: Antigen specificity is unknown.

Whole-study findings and limits: VDJdb matching favored anti-spike CD8 responses, missing private and CD4 specificities.

This chain uses TRBV11-1 with TRBJ2-7; D uncertain. Sequenced material: whole blood. This clonotype was obtained from an adult who was a healthcare worker with PCR-confirmed SARS-CoV-2 infection or an uninfected control (not recorded which). The CDR3 region is CASSFGRGEQYF. The CDR3 region has the DNA TGTGCCAGCAGCTTTGGTAGAGGCGAGCAGTACTTC.